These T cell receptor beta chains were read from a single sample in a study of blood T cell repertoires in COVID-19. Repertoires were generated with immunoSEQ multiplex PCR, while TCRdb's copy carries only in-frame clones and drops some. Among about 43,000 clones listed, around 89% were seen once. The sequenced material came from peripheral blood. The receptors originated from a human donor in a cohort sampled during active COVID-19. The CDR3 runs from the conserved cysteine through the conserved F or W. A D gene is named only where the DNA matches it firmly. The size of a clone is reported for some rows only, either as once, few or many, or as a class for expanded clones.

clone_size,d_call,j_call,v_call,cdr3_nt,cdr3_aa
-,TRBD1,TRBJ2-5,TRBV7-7,TGTGCTAGCAGCTTAGGCAGGGGGCGGTTGGAGACCCAGTACTTC,CASSLGRGRLETQYF
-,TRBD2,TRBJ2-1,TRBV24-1,TGTGCCACCAGTGACTATAGCGGGAGTTCCTACAATGAGCAGTTCTTC,CATSDYSGSSYNEQFF
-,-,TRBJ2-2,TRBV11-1,TGTGCCAGCAGCTTAGGACAGTTTAGAAGGGAGCTGTTTTTT,CASSLGQFRRELFF
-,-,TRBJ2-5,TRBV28,TGTGCCAGCAGTACCGGGGGAGGAGAGACCCAGTACTTC,CASSTGGGETQYF
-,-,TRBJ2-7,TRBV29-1,TGCAGCGTTGTTGACGGAGGTCCCTACGAGCAGTACTTC,CSVVDGGPYEQYF
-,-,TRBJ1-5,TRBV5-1,TGCGCCAGCAGCTTGCTGGGGCGGACGGATCAGCCCCAGCATTTT,CASSLLGRTDQPQHF
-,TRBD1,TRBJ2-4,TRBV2,TGTGCCAGCAGTGTGGGACAGGGAAAAAACATTCAGTACTTC,CASSVGQGKNIQYF
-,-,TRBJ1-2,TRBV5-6,TGTGCCAGCAGCTCCCCCTGGACAGAGCTAAACTATGGCTACACCTTC,CASSSPWTELNYGYTF
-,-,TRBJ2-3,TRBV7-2,TGTGCCAGCAGCCAGGAGGGGTTGGGGGATACGCAGTATTTT,CASSQEGLGDTQYF
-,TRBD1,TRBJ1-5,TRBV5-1,TGCGCCAGCAGCGACAGGGTCGGCCAGCCCCAGCATTTT,CASSDRVGQPQHF
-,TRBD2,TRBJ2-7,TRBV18,TGTGCCAGCTCACCACCGGGACTAGCGGGAGGCGAGCAGTACTTC,CASSPPGLAGGEQYF
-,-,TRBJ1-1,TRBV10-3,TGTGCCATCAGTGAGGGGGGGGGTGGCACTGAAGCTTTCTTT,CAISEGGGGTEAFF
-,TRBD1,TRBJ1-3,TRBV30,TGTGCCTGGAGTCCGGACAGGACCTTCTCTGGAAACACCATATATTTT,CAWSPDRTFSGNTIYF
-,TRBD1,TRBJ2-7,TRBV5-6,TGTGCCAGCAGCTGGAGGGACAGGGCCTACGAGCAGTACTTC,CASSWRDRAYEQYF
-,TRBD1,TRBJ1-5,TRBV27,TGTGCCAGCAGTTTAGGGACAGGAAAATGGCCCCAGCATTTT,CASSLGTGKWPQHF
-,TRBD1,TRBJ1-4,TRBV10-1,TGCGCCAGCAGTGCGGCCGGGACAGGGGAAGAAAAACTGTTTTTT,CASSAAGTGEEKLFF
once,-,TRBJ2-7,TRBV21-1,TGTGCCAGCAGCAAAGCCCCACAGGGGACTTTTACTCAGTTCTCCTACGAGCAGTACTTC,CASSKAPQGTFTQFSYEQYF
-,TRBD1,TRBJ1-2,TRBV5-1,TGCGCCAGCAGCTCGACAGGGCTCGGCTATGGCTACACCTTC,CASSSTGLGYGYTF
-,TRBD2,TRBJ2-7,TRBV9,TGTGCCAGCAGCGTAGGGGGGCTAGCGGGAGGTGAGTTTGAGCAGTACTTC,CASSVGGLAGGEFEQYF
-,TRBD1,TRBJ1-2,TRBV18,TGTGCCAGCTCACCATCCACAGGGGGGGACTATGGCTACACCTTC,CASSPSTGGDYGYTF
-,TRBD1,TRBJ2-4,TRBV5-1,TGCGCCAGCAGCCTAAGACAGGGGGGTTTAGGGCAAAACATTCAGTACTTC,CASSLRQGGLGQNIQYF
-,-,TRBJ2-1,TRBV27,TGTGCCAGCAGTTTATATGGGCTAGCTGGAGTCCGAAATGAGCAGTTCTTC,CASSLYGLAGVRNEQFF
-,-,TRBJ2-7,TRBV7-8,TGTGCCAGCGATAGCGGACGTGGCCCTTACGAGCAGTACTTC,CASDSGRGPYEQYF
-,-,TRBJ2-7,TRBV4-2,TGTGCCAGCAGCCAAGATGCGTTAAGCGCGTCCTACGAGCAGTACTTC,CASSQDALSASYEQYF
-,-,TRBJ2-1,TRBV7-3,TGTGCCAGCAGCTTAAAAGCGGCCGATCCCGGAAGACTGTTCTTC,CASSLKAADPGRLFF
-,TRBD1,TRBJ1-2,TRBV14,TGTGCCAGCAGCGGACAGGGGGCGAACTATGGCTACACCTTC,CASSGQGANYGYTF
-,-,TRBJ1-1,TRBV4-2,TGTGCCAGCAGCCAAGATCAGGTCGGGAACACTGAAGCTTTCTTT,CASSQDQVGNTEAFF
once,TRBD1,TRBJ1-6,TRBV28,TGTGCCAGCGGAGGGACAGGGGGTAATTCACCCCTCCACTTT,CASGGTGGNSPLHF
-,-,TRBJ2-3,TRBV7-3,TGTGCCAGCAGCCCAGGGGCTAGCGGACGCACAGATACGCAGTATTTT,CASSPGASGRTDTQYF
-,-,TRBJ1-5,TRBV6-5,TGTGCCAGCAGTTACGGTGGAGGGGAGGGCAATCAGCCCCAGCATTTT,CASSYGGGEGNQPQHF
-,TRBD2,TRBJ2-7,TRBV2,TGTGCCAGCATGGGGCTGGGCCCGGGAGGCAAGGAGCAGTACTTC,CASMGLGPGGKEQYF
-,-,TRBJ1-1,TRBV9,TGTGCCAGCAGCGTAGTCAGGGAGAACACTGAAGCTTTCTTT,CASSVVRENTEAFF
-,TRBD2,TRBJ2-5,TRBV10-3,TGTGCCATCAGGGAAAGGACTAGCGGGAGAGGAGAGACCCAGTACTTC,CAIRERTSGRGETQYF
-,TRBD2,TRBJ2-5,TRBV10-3,TGTGCCATCAGCGAAGCCCGGGCTAGCGGCGAGACCCAGTACTTC,CAISEARASGETQYF
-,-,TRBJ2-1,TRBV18,TGTGCCAGCCCTAAGTCGGGAGATCTTAAGAGTGAGCAGTTCTTC,CASPKSGDLKSEQFF
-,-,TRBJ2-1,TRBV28,TGTGCCAGCAGACCCGGGACAACGACGTACAATGAGCAGTTCTTC,CASRPGTTTYNEQFF
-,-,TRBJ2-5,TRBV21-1,TGTGCCAGCAGACCACAGGACCAAGAGACCCAGTACTTC,CASRPQDQETQYF
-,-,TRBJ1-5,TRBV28,TGTGCCAGCAGTTTAGAGGATAGAAATCAGCCCCAGCATTTT,CASSLEDRNQPQHF
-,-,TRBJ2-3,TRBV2,TGTGCCAGCAGTGTCAGCGGTAGCACAGATACGCAGTATTTT,CASSVSGSTDTQYF
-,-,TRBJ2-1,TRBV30,TGTGCCTGGACCCGTGGGGCGTACAATGAGCAGTTCTTC,CAWTRGAYNEQFF